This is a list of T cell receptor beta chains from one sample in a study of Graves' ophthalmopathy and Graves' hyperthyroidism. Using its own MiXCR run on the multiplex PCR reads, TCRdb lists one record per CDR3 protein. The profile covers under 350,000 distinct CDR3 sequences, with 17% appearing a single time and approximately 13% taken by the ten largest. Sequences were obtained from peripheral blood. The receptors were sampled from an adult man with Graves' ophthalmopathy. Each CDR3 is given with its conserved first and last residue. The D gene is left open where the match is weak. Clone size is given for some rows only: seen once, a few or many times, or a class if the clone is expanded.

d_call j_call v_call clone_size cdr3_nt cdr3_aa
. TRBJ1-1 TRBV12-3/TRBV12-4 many TGTGCCAGCAGTTTGAACAGGGCGGGCACTGAAGCTTTCTTT CASSLNRAGTEAFF
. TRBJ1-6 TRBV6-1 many TGTGCCAGCAACCCGGCTGTTAGCTATAATTCACCCCTCCACTTT CASNPAVSYNSPLHF
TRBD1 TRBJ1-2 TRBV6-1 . TGTGCCAGCCAAGCAGGGGGCGATGGCTACACCTTC CASQAGGDGYTF
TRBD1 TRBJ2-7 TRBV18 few TGTGCCAGCCTACCCGGGACAGCTTCCTACGAGCAGTACTTC CASLPGTASYEQYF
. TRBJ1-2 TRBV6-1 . TGTGCCAGCAGGCAGGACAGCCTCAAACGGAGCTATGGCTACACCTTC CASRQDSLKRSYGYTF
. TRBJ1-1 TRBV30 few TGTGCCTGGAGTGTACATCCCGATTTTTCAAGTATGAACACTGAAGCTTTCTTT CAWSVHPDFSSMNTEAFF
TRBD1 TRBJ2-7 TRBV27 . TGTGCCAGCAGCCGACTCGGACAGGGGGACTACGAGCAGTACTTC CASSRLGQGDYEQYF
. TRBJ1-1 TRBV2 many TGTGCCAGCAGTGTTATAGGAGGGTCCACTGAAGCTTTCTTT CASSVIGGSTEAFF
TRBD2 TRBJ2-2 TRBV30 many TGTGCCTGGAGTCATCTAGCGGGGGGTTCCGGGGAGCTGTTTTTT CAWSHLAGGSGELFF
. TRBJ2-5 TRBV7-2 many TGTGCCAGCAGCTTAGCCTTCCAGGGTGGAGAGACCCAGTACTTC CASSLAFQGGETQYF
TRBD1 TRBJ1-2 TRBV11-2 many TGTGCCAGCAGCTTATGGCCGGGTGGCAGGGGGATCGATGGCTACACCTTC CASSLWPGGRGIDGYTF
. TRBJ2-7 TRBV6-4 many TGTGCCAGCAGTGACCTCGAGAGAATGCCGGGTGTCTACGAGCAGTACTTC CASSDLERMPGVYEQYF
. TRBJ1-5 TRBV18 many TGTGCCAGCACCGGGACGACAGGCAATCAGCCCCAGCATTTT CASTGTTGNQPQHF
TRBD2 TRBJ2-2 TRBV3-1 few TGTGCCAGCAGCCCCCGGTTAGCGGGAGATACCGGGGAGCTGTTTTTT CASSPRLAGDTGELFF
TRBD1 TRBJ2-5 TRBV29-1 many TGCAGCGTTGGTAGGGGGCGAGAGACCCAGTACTTC CSVGRGRETQYF
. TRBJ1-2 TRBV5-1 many TGCGCCAGCAGCGTTGAGGGAAACTATGGCTACACCTTC CASSVEGNYGYTF
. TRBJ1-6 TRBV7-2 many TGTGCCAGCAGAAGACTAGGGGCAGGCAATTCACCCCTCCACTTT CASRRLGAGNSPLHF
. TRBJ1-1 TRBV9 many TGTGCCAGCAGCGACGGGACCGGACAGTTGAACACTGAAGCTTTCTTT CASSDGTGQLNTEAFF
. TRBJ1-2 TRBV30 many TGTGCCTGGAGTGCTTCCCGTAACTATGGCTACACCTTC CAWSASRNYGYTF
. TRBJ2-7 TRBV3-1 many TGTGCCAGCGGGACTTTAGGGAGCGAGCAGTACTTC CASGTLGSEQYF
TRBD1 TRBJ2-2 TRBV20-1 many TGCAGTGCCCCCGCAGGGGGAACCGGGGAGCTGTTTTTT CSAPAGGTGELFF
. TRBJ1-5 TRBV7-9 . TGTGCCAGCAGCTTAGATGTTGGGCTCCAGCATTTT CASSLDVGLQHF
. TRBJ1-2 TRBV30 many TGTGCCTGGAGTGTCTCCGGGTCGGCGGGCTACACCTTC CAWSVSGSAGYTF
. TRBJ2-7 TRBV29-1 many TGCAGCGTTTCCTGGGCTAGGGAGCAGTACTTC CSVSWAREQYF
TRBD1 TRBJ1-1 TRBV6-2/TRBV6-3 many TGTGCCAGCAACTTTGGACAGGGGGGCACTGAAGCTTTCTTT CASNFGQGGTEAFF
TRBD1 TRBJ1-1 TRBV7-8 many TGTGCCAGCGGGGACAGGGGGAACACTGAAGCTTTCTTT CASGDRGNTEAFF
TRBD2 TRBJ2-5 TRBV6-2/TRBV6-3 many TGTGCCAGCAGTCCTAGGCGGGAGAGCAAAGAGACCCAGTACTTC CASSPRRESKETQYF
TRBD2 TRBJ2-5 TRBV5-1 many TGCGCCAGCAGCATAGCAGCCGGGACTAGCTGGGAGACCCAGTACTTC CASSIAAGTSWETQYF
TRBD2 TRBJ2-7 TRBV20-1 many TGCAGTGCTAGTTCTCTAGCGGGGATCCTACTCAACGAGCAGTACTTC CSASSLAGILLNEQYF
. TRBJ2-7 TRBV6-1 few TGTGCCACGACGGGCTCCTTGGAGCAGTACTTC CATTGSLEQYF
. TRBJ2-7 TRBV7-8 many TGTGCCAGCAGCTTACGGCTTCCGCCGGGGGAGCAGTACTTC CASSLRLPPGEQYF
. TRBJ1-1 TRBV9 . TGTGCCAGCAGCGTAGGTGAGCCTGGACGAGGTTTAGAAGCTTTATTT CASSVGEPGRGLEALF
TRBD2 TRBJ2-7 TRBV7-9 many TGTGCCAGCAGCTTCTGGCGGGAGGAGGCCTACGAGCAGTACTTC CASSFWREEAYEQYF
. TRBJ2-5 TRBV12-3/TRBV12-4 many TGTGCCAGCAGTCAGAGGACGGTTCAAGAGACCCAGTACTTC CASSQRTVQETQYF
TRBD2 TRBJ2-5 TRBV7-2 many TGTGCCAGCGGCATGCAAGGACTAGCGGGAGAGACCCAGTACTTC CASGMQGLAGETQYF
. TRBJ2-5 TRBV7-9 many TGTGCCAGCAGCACCTGGGACATCGAGACCCAGTACTTC CASSTWDIETQYF
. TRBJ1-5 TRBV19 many TGTGCCAGTAGTATGAGACCACTGAGCAATCAGCCCCAGCATTTT CASSMRPLSNQPQHF
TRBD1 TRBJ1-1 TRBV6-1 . TGTGCCAGCAGGACAGGGGAACTTGAAGCTTTCTTT CASRTGELEAFF
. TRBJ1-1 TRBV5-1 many TGCGCCAGCAGCTTGGAGGGGAACACTGAAGCTTTCTTT CASSLEGNTEAFF
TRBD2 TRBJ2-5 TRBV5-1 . TGCGCCAGCAGCTTGGAGGCTAGCGGAGGGGAGACCCAGTACTTC CASSLEASGGETQYF
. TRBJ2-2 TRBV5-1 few TGCGCCAGCAGATCCGGGGTCGGGAACACCGGGGAGCTGTTTTTT CASRSGVGNTGELFF
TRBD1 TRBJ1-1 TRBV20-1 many TGCAGTGCTAGTGACAGGGCCGCGGACACTGAAGCTTTCTTT CSASDRAADTEAFF
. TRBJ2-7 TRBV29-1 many TGCAGCGTTGAAGAGGGGGGATACGAGCAGTACTTC CSVEEGGYEQYF
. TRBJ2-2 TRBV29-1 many TGCAGCGCAGAATTGGGTAACACCGGGGAGCTGTTTTTT CSAELGNTGELFF
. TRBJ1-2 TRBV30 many TGTGCCGGACCCGGGACACTCAATGTTGGCTACACCTTC CAGPGTLNVGYTF
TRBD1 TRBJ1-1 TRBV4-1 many TGCGCCAGCAGCCGAGAAGGGACAGGGAGGTATTACGCTGAAGCTTTCTTT CASSREGTGRYYAEAFF
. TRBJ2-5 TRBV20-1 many TGCAGTGCTATTCAAGGGTCGGAGACCCAGTACTTC CSAIQGSETQYF
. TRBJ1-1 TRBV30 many TGTGCCTGGAGCGCGGGGGGCACTGAAGCTTTCTTT CAWSAGGTEAFF
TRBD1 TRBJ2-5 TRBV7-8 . TGTGCCAGCAGCTCGGGACAGCCGGGAGAGACCCAGTACTTC CASSSGQPGETQYF
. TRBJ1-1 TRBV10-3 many TGTGCCATCTCCCTACAAGTAGGCACTGAAGCTTTCTTT CAISLQVGTEAFF
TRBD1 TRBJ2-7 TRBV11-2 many TGTGCCAGCAGATCGAGCCCCGGGACAGCGAGCTCCTACGAGCAGTACTTC CASRSSPGTASSYEQYF
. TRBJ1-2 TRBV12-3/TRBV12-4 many TGTGCCAGCACTAAATGGGACGTAGGCTACACCTTC CASTKWDVGYTF
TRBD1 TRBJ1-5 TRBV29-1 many TGCAGCGTGTCAACGACAGGGGTGAATCAGCCCCAGCATTTT CSVSTTGVNQPQHF
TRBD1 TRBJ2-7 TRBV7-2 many TGTGCCAGCCGATCTAGGGACAGGTTCTACGAGCAGTACTTC CASRSRDRFYEQYF
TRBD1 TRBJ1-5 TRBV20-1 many TGCAGTGCCCTACAGGGGGCGAGAGATCAGCCCCAGCATTTT CSALQGARDQPQHF
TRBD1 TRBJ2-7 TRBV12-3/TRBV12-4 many TGTGCCAGCAGTTGGACAGGCCCCCTCGACGAGCAGTACTTC CASSWTGPLDEQYF
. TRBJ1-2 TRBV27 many TGTGCCAGCACCAACCCCCCGGGCACGGGCTACACCTTC CASTNPPGTGYTF